One sample yielded the 29 T cell receptor beta chains listed below, sequenced in a study of neoadjuvant anti-PD-1 for oral cavity cancer. The data were produced by immunoSEQ multiplex PCR, yet TCRdb's version contains in-frame clones alone and is incomplete. Among more than 10,000 clones, 65% were seen once, and the ten largest hold roughly 2%. The specimen comprised PBMCs, sampled before nivolumab (anti-PD-1) treatment. The receptors were gathered from a person between 40 and 79 years old with oral cavity squamous cell carcinoma.

CDR3 region: CASSGNYGYTF. DNA of the CDR3: TGTGCCAGCAGTGGCAACTATGGCTACACCTTC. The V call is TRBV2, the J call TRBJ1-2, with D unclear. Trimming left V 4 bases short and J 2 bases short, with 2 bases between. The CDR3 covers 11 residues. Germline lookup yields CDR1 SNHLY and CDR2 FYNNEI.

The chain is built from TRBV6-5 and TRBJ2-7; 11 bases align to TRBD2. The CDR3 contains 16 residues. Germline V gene lookup returns CDR1 MNHEY and CDR2 SVGAGI. V lost 4 bases, J lost 2 bases, and 7 bases stayed unmatched. This CDR3 reads CASSLVPSGRTYEQYF. The CDR3 DNA follows: TGTGCCAGCAGTTTAGTACCTAGCGGGAGGACCTACGAGCAGTACTTC.

The genes are TRBV15 and TRBJ1-2; D possibly corresponds to TRBD1 (5 bases). The germline gives CDR1 LNHNV, CDR2 YYDKDF (reference sequence). The germline V and J ends were trimmed by 0 bases and 5 bases, with 10 bases remaining between them. The CDR3 sequence is 14 residues long. The CDR3 loop reads CATSRDRGGYGYTF. Written as DNA, the CDR3 is TGTGCCACCAGCAGAGATCGGGGCGGTTATGGCTACACCTTC. Full variable domain (remainder filled in from reference TRBV15 and TRBJ1-2): DAMVIQNPRYQVTQFGKPVTLSCSQTLNHNVMYWYQQKSSQAPKLLFHYYDKDFNNEADTPDNFQSRRPNTSFCFLDIRSPGLGDTAMYLCATSRDRGGYGYTFGSGTRLTVV.

This clone was observed a few times. DNA of the CDR3: TGTGCCAGCAGCCCCAACAATGAGCAGTTCTTC. Protein product: CASSPNNEQFF. The chain employs TRBV9 and TRBJ2-1; unclear D gene. Germline values: CDR1 SGDLS, CDR2 YYNGEE. Between the trimmed V and J ends, which lost 4 bases and 5 bases, there was a span of 4 bases. The CDR3 sequence is 11 residues long.

The rearrangement uses TRBV11-2 and TRBJ1-1; no firm D call. Germline V gene data show CDR1 as SGHAT and CDR2 as FQNNGV. The CDR3 spans 16 residues. V lost 0 bases and J lost 1, with 12 bases in between. This CDR3 reads CASSLDQVKRNTEAFF. The DNA for the CDR3 is TGTGCCAGCAGCTTAGATCAGGTTAAGAGGAACACTGAAGCTTTCTTT.

The V call is TRBV7-7, the J call TRBJ2-2, with unresolved D. Germline V CDR1 and CDR2: SSHAT, FNYEAQ (reference sequence). The V end was cut by 5 bases, the J end by 7 bases, with 11 bases between. The CDR3 is made up of 13 amino acids. CDR3: CASSPSVGGELFF. The CDR3 DNA reads TGTGCCAGCAGCCCTTCGGTAGGCGGGGAGCTGTTTTTT.

The genes are TRBV28 and TRBJ1-1, with 7 bases identical to TRBD1. Germline CDR1 and CDR2: MDHEN and SYDVKM. Trimming cost V 5 bases and J 7 bases; bases outside gene matches: 16. CDR3 size: 16 residues. The CDR3 bases are TGTGCCAGCAGTCCCGTAAGGGGGGGCAGGGGGAGTGAAGCTTTCTTT. Translation gives CASSPVRGGRGSEAFF.

This clone was counted between two and nine times. This rearrangement joins TRBV9 to TRBJ1-1, with D hard to call. With 2 bases removed from V and 1 base from J, the gap between germline ends came to 6 bases. The germline V gene encodes CDR1 SGDLS and CDR2 YYNGEE. This CDR3 has 13 residues. The DNA for the CDR3 is TGTGCCAGCAGCGTCTTTTCGAACACTGAAGCTTTCTTT. Translation: CASSVFSNTEAFF.

The rearrangement uses TRBV7-2 and TRBJ2-3; D not certain. The CDR3 totals 14 residues. The germline CDR1 and CDR2 sequences are SGHTA and FQGNSA. V was clipped by 5 bases and J by 0 bases, with 9 bases between them. CDR3 nucleotides: TGTGCCAGCAGCCCCGGGCGCAGCACAGATACGCAGTATTTT. Protein product: CASSPGRSTDTQYF.

This clone occurred once. This sequence joins TRBV9 and TRBJ2-7; no clear D gene. With 3 bases removed from V and 3 bases from J, the gap between germline ends came to 10 bases. This CDR3 spans 13 amino acids. Per germline, CDR1 SGDLS and CDR2 YYNGEE. In DNA, the CDR3 is TGTGCCAGCAGCGCTGGACCTCTCTACGAGCAGTACTTC. It specifies CASSAGPLYEQYF.

The V gene is TRBV11-2, the J gene TRBJ1-1, with 8 positions matching TRBD1. Germline lookup yields CDR1 SGHAT and CDR2 FQNNGV. The ends lost 4 bases at V and 0 bases at J; junction bases unmatched: 7. The CDR3 sequence is 16 residues long. CDR3 loop: CASSSSGQGLNTEAFF. CDR3 sequence (DNA): TGTGCCAGCAGCTCGTCTGGACAGGGATTGAACACTGAAGCTTTCTTT.

J is TRBJ2-3 and V is TRBV29-1; TRBD1 matches 7 bases. This CDR3 is built from 16 residues. Germline V gives CDR1 SQVTM, CDR2 ANQGSEA. This CDR3 is CSASRGGGSGTDTQYF. Written as DNA, the CDR3 is TGCAGTGCCAGTAGAGGGGGCGGGTCCGGGACAGATACGCAGTATTTT.

The chain couples TRBV9 to TRBJ1-1; D possibly corresponds to TRBD1 (6 bases). The germline V gene encodes CDR1 SGDLS and CDR2 YYNGEE. V was shortened by 0 bases and J by 10 bases, with 13 bases between the two germline ends. The CDR3 consists of 13 residues. CDR3 coding DNA: TGTGCCAGCAGCGTAGACCAGGGGTTCCCAGCTTTCTTT. Amino acid sequence: CASSVDQGFPAFF.

The chain recombines TRBV6-5 with TRBJ1-1; the D gene is possibly TRBD1 (6 bases). Germline values: CDR1 MNHEY, CDR2 SVGAGI. V was cut by 6 bases and J by 2 bases, with 13 bases left in between. This CDR3 is built from 14 residues. The CDR3 DNA reads as TGTGCCAGCAGAATCCCCGGGACAAACACTGAAGCTTTCTTT. Its translation is CASRIPGTNTEAFF.

This clone was counted between two and nine times. The chain recombines TRBV7-2 with TRBJ2-7, with D perhaps TRBD2 (6 bases). CDR1 and CDR2 from the germline V gene are SGHTA and FQGNSA. The CDR3 length is 15 residues. Trimming cost V 1 base and J 3 bases, with 13 bases left between them. The CDR3 sequence is CASSLGPGLGYEQYF. DNA of the CDR3: TGTGCCAGCAGCTTAGGACCGGGACTGGGCTACGAGCAGTACTTC.

The gene calls are TRBV7-9 and TRBJ2-5, with D perhaps assigned TRBD1 or TRBD2 (5 bases each). CDR1 SEHNR and CDR2 FQNEAQ come from the germline V gene (reference sequence). The CDR3 consists of 12 residues. V was clipped by 6 bases and J by 8 bases, with 13 bases between them. The CDR3 loop is CASSRDRATQYF. CDR3 DNA: TGTGCCAGCAGTCGGGACCGAGCAACCCAGTACTTC.

V usage is TRBV30 and J usage is TRBJ1-1; D gene uncertain. The CDR3 runs to 13 residues. Germline CDR1 is GTSNPN and CDR2 is SVGIG (reference sequence). The CDR3 DNA sequence: TGTGCTGGCCAACCGCACATGAACACTGAAGCTTTCTTT. It specifies CAGQPHMNTEAFF.

The V call is TRBV2, the J call TRBJ1-2; D is perhaps TRBD1 (5 bases). Trimming removed 11 bases from V and 6 bases from J, with 25 bases in between. CDR3 size: 15 residues. The V gene's germline CDR1 is SNHLY and CDR2 FYNNEI. The CDR3 region is CAARTTESGKDGYTF. DNA of the CDR3: TGTGCCGCCCGGACAACGGAGAGTGGAAAGGATGGCTACACCTTC. Variable domain in full (rest from reference TRBV2 and TRBJ1-2): EPEVTQTPSHQVTQMGQEVILRCVPISNHLYFYWYRQILGQKVEFLVSFYNNEISEKSEIFDDQFSVERPDGSNFTLKIRSTKLEDSAMYFCAARTTESGKDGYTFGSGTRLTVV.

The chain uses TRBV7-8 and TRBJ1-1, with 7 bases matching TRBD1. The CDR3 runs 15 residues. The V and J ends lost 3 bases and 4 bases, in that order; junction bases with no gene match: 8. Germline CDR1 reads SGHVS; CDR2 reads FQNEAQ. The CDR3 nucleotides read TGTGCCAGCAGCTTGAGACAGGGCGGAGGCACTGAAGCTTTCTTT. This sequence encodes CASSLRQGGGTEAFF. Full variable domain (missing parts from reference TRBV7-8 and TRBJ1-1): GAGVSQSPRYKVAKRGQDVALRCDPISGHVSLFWYQQALGQGPEFLTYFQNEAQLDKSGLPSDRFFAERPEGSVSTLKIQRTQQEDSAVYLCASSLRQGGGTEAFFGQGTRLTVV.

The sample holds a few counts of this clone. The rearrangement joins TRBV6-1 to TRBJ1-1; 9 bases match TRBD1. With V trimmed by 7 bases and J by 4 bases, 7 bases remained unmatched. The germline gives CDR1 MNHNS, CDR2 SASEGT. The CDR3 consists of 14 residues. In DNA, the CDR3 is TGTGCCAGCATTCCACAGGGGGCAATCACTGAAGCTTTCTTT. Translation: CASIPQGAITEAFF.

The chain is built from TRBV6-5 and TRBJ2-5; tentative D call: TRBD2 (7 bases). Trimming left V 0 bases short and J 7 bases short, with 12 bases between. The CDR3 contains 14 residues. The germline CDR1 and CDR2 sequences are MNHEY and SVGAGI. CDR3 nucleotide sequence: TGTGCCAGCAGTTACTCCGGGGGGCGCGGGACCCAGTACTTC. It is translated as CASSYSGGRGTQYF.

J is TRBJ1-2 and V is TRBV7-9; TRBD1 is a possible D gene (6 bases). The V end was cut by 5 bases, the J end by 7 bases, with 17 bases between. Germline loops: CDR1 SEHNR, CDR2 FQNEAQ (reference sequence). CDR3 size: 14 residues. Written as DNA, the CDR3 is TGTGCCAGCAGCCAGGGGCTAACAATAGGTGGCTACACCTTC. Translating gives CASSQGLTIGGYTF.

This chain joins TRBV11-3 and TRBJ2-1; D is possibly TRBD2 (6 bases). Germline assignment: CDR1 SGHNT and CDR2 YENEEA. Between the trimmed V and J ends, which lost 0 bases and 0 bases, there was a span of 9 bases. The CDR3 length is 16 residues. CDR3 bases: TGTGCCAGCAGCTTAGAGGCGGGACTCTCCTACAATGAGCAGTTCTTC. Encoded protein: CASSLEAGLSYNEQFF.

This clone has a handful of counts. The V call is TRBV9, the J call TRBJ1-4; D is perhaps TRBD1 (5 bases). The V and J ends lost 6 bases and 8 bases respectively, with 20 bases between them. Germline V CDR1 and CDR2: SGDLS, YYNGEE. CDR3 length: 15 amino acids. The CDR3 reads CASNVIRGVREKLFF. CDR3 nucleotide sequence: TGTGCCAGCAACGTCATACGAGGGGTAAGAGAAAAACTGTTTTTT.

This clone was recorded a few times. The rearrangement joins TRBV19 to TRBJ1-2; 9 nucleotides line up with TRBD1. V lost 7 bases and J lost 4; bases outside the gene matches: 10. Looked up from germline, CDR1 is LNHDA and CDR2 is SQIVND (reference sequence). This CDR3 contains 15 residues. Here the CDR3 reads CASTSGTGNGYGYTF. Written as DNA, the CDR3 is TGTGCCAGTACCTCAGGGACAGGGAACGGCTATGGCTACACCTTC. The complete variable domain, with remaining parts taken from reference TRBV19 and TRBJ1-2, reads DGGITQSPKYLFRKEGQNVTLSCEQNLNHDAMYWYRQDPGQGLRLIYYSQIVNDFQKGDIAEGYSVSREKKESFPLTVTSAQKNPTAFYLCASTSGTGNGYGYTFGSGTRLTVV.

The chain links TRBV2 to TRBJ2-4, with 10 bases lining up with TRBD2. Germline lookup yields CDR1 SNHLY and CDR2 FYNNEI. This CDR3 contains 15 residues. After removal of 5 bases from V and 5 bases from J, the junction contained 6 bases not matched to a gene. The CDR3 nucleotides read TGTGCCAGCAGTTCGGGACTAGCGAGAGAAAACATTCAGTACTTC. Amino acid sequence: CASSSGLARENIQYF.

The V gene is TRBV7-9, the J gene TRBJ2-1, with D unclear. CDR3 length equals 12 residues. V shed 0 bases and J shed 6 bases, with 3 bases lying between them. CDR1 is SEHNR, CDR2 FQNEAQ, per germline (reference sequence). The chain's CDR3 is CASSLASNEQFF. The CDR3 DNA is TGTGCCAGCAGCTTAGCAAGCAATGAGCAGTTCTTC.

CDR3 nucleotides: TGTGCCAGCAGCTCCGGGACTGGGAGGGACTATGGCTACACCTTC. Translated: CASSSGTGRDYGYTF. This chain connects TRBV7-2 to TRBJ1-2, with a weak D call TRBD1 (5 bases). Germline CDR1 and CDR2: SGHTA and FQGNSA. There are 15 residues in the CDR3. Trimming pared 4 bases from V and 3 bases from J, leaving 15 bases between.

This chain uses TRBV27 with TRBJ2-2; D possibly corresponds to TRBD1 (6 bases). Germline-derived CDR1 and CDR2 are MNHEY and SMNVEV (reference sequence). Trimming removed 3 bases at V and 4 bases at J, with 6 bases between. The CDR3 is 13 amino acids. The CDR3 is CASSLDSTGELFF. The CDR3 DNA reads as TGTGCCAGCAGTTTGGACAGCACCGGGGAGCTGTTTTTT.